This T cell receptor (beta chain) derives from a study of blood T cell repertoires in COVID-19. Study information: The origin of the acute and convalescent COVID-19 samples was the United States, Italy and Spain. T cells, B-cell-depleted T cells, or PBMCs supplied cDNA or gDNA.

In the authors' workflow: Quantification of nucleated cells was approximated via reference gene primer amplification. Here immunoSEQ multiplex PCR was the method, and the copy in TCRdb shows in-frame clones only, minus some. V and J calls and clone size come straight from that table; D and trimming were deduced from the DNA. The data contain 100,000 to 150,000 clones, roughly 79% of them singletons. The V end lost 6 bases, the J end lost 4 bases, and 6 bases lay between the germline ends. The CDR3 extends over 11 amino acids. The V gene's germline CDR1 is MDHEN and CDR2 SYDVKM. The chain uses TRBV28 and TRBJ2-5; the D is unclear. This clonotype originated in a human donor in a cohort sampled during active COVID-19. Material for sequencing was peripheral blood. The DNA of the CDR3 is TGTGCCAGCAGCCCCCGAGAGACCCAGTACTTC. It codes for CASSPRETQYF.